The clone carrying this T cell receptor (beta chain) was counted only a few times. It was RNA transcripts that yielded the amplified TCR beta CDR3 regions. Carried out on the TCR CDR3, a first-round RT-PCR used the HTBI primer set. TCRdb re-derived calls from the multiplex PCR reads in MiXCR, one entry per CDR3 protein. The data show about 560,000 distinct CDR3 sequences, roughly 50% seen once. The sample comes from a study of T cells in Graves' hyperthyroidism and ophthalmopathy. The V and J ends lost 4 bases and 10 bases, in that order; junction bases with no gene match: 11. The CDR3 has 15 amino acids. Germline V gene sequence: CDR1 SGHVS, CDR2 FNYEAQ.

Sequences were obtained from peripheral blood or thyroid tissue (not recorded which). This clonotype was obtained from a woman aged 18-30 years with Graves' hyperthyroidism. V usage is TRBV7-6 and J usage is TRBJ1-1; 11 bases fit TRBD1. In DNA, the CDR3 is TGTGCCAGCAGCTCGTCGGACAGGGGGCGGTCGGGAGCTTTCTTT. It encodes CASSSSDRGRSGAFF.